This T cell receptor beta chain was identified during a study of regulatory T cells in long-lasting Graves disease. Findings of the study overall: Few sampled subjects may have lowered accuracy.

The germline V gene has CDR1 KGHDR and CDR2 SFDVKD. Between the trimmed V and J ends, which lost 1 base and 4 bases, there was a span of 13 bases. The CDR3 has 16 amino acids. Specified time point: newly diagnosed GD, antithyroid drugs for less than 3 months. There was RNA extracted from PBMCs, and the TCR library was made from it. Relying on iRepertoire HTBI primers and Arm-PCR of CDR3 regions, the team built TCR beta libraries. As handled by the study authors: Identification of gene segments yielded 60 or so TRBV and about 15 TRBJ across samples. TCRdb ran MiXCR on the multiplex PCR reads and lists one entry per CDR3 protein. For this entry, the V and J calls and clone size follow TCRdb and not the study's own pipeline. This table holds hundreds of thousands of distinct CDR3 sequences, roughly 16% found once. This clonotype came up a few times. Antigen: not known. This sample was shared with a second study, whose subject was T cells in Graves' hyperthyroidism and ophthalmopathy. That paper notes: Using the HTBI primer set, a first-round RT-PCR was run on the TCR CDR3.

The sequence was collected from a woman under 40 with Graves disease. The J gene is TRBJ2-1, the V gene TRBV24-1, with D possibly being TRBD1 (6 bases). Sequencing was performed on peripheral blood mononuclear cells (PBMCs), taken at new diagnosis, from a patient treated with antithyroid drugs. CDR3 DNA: TGTGCCACCAGTGATTTCATAGGAGGACAGTACAATGAGCAGTTCTTC. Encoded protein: CATSDFIGGQYNEQFF.